This T cell receptor beta chain was identified during a study of blood T cell repertoires in COVID-19. Study details: Sites in the United States, Italy and Spain provided acute and convalescent COVID-19 samples. The cDNA or gDNA used as material had been derived from T cells, B-cell-depleted T cells, or PBMCs.

In the original workflow: By means of reference gene primer amplification, nucleated cell counts were estimated. Clones were read by immunoSEQ multiplex PCR, and TCRdb kept only the in-frame ones, dropping some. V and J calls and clone size are copied from that table; D and trimming were computed from the DNA. Here the sample spans approximately 160,000 clones, approximately 91% being singletons. CDR1 and CDR2 (germline): SGDLS, YYNGEE. This CDR3 has 15 amino acids. J was trimmed by 5 bases and V by 2 bases; bases with no gene match: 3. The sample holds one count of this clone. The gene calls are TRBV9 and TRBJ2-1; 11 nucleotides align to TRBD1. The TCR comes from a man aged 45-60 years with acute or convalescent COVID-19. Specimen: peripheral blood. CDR3: CASSVGQGVDNEQFF. The CDR3 DNA follows: TGTGCCAGCAGCGTGGGACAGGGGGTAGACAATGAGCAGTTCTTC.